This T cell receptor beta chain was sequenced during a study of blood T cell repertoires in COVID-19. Study details: Sample material is recorded as cDNA or gDNA derived from T cells, B-cell-depleted T cells, or PBMCs.

CDR3 length: 14 amino acids. V lost 5 bases and J 6 bases, leaving 15 bases between the germline ends. Germline V CDR1 and CDR2: SGHTA, FQGNSA. Here immunoSEQ multiplex PCR was the method, and the copy in TCRdb shows in-frame clones only, minus some. Here the sample spans about 160,000 clones, roughly 78% being singletons. Enrolment of Seattle patients took place during active infection, and they were followed longitudinally. This chain uses TRBV7-2 with TRBJ2-3; TRBD1 might be the D (6 bases). This receptor was identified in an older woman with COVID-19, enrolled during active disease. Input material: peripheral blood. The CDR3 region has the DNA TGTGCCAGCAGCGCACGAGGGGGTTTGGATACGCAGTATTTT. It is translated as CASSARGGLDTQYF.